This T cell receptor (beta chain) was recorded in a study of cytomegalovirus exposure and HLA in healthy donors. Germline V CDR1 and CDR2: MNHNS, SASEGT. V shed 7 bases and J shed 3 bases, with 17 bases lying between them. The CDR3 contains 15 residues. Points from the study as a whole: Presence/absence analyses treated sequencing depth as roughly uniform across donors. Previous analysis showed most TCR beta V segments were productive about 87% or about 30% of the time.

The PCR employed 60 Vbeta primers together with 13 Jbeta primers. Sequencing was performed with immunoSEQ multiplex PCR; in TCRdb, only in-frame clones are kept and a portion is missing. The sample records under 200,000 clones, roughly 83% being singletons. Comments on this clone: Antigen: not known.

Healthy people donating bone marrow made up the donors. This TCR was sampled from a boy aged 2-9 years in good health and CMV-seronegative. V and J are TRBV6-1 and TRBJ2-3; D unclear. The source material was PBMCs. The CDR3 DNA reads as TGTGCCAGCACTATAGATTCAGGATTTACAGATACGCAGTATTTT. Residues: CASTIDSGFTDTQYF.